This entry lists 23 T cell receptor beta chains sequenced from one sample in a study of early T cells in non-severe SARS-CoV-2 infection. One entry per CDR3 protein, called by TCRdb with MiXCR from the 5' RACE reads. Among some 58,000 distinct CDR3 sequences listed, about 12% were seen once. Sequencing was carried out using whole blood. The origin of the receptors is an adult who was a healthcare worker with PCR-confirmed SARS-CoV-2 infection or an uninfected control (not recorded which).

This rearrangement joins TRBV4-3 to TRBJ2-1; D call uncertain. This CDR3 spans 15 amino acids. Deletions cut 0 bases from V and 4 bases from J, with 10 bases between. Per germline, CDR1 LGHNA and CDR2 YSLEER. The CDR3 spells CASSQDRADYNEQFF. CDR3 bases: TGCGCCAGCAGCCAAGATCGGGCAGATTACAATGAGCAGTTCTTC.

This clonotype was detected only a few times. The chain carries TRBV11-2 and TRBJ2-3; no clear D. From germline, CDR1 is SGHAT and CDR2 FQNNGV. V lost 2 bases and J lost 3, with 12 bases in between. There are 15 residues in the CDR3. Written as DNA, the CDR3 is TGTGCCAGCAGCTTATCCTTAAGTGGGACAGATACGCAGTATTTT. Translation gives CASSLSLSGTDTQYF.

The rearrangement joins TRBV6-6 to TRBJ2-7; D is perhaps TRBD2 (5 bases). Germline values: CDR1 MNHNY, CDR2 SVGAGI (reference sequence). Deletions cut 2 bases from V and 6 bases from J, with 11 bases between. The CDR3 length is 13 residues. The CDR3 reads CASSYLGSGEQYF. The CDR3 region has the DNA TGTGCCAGCAGTTACCTGGGGAGTGGCGAGCAGTACTTC.

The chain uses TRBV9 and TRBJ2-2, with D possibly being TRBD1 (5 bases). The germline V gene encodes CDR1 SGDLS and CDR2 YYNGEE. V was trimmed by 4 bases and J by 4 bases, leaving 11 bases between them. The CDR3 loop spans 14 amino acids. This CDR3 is CASSQGSATGELFF. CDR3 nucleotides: TGTGCCAGCAGCCAGGGATCGGCCACCGGGGAGCTGTTTTTT.

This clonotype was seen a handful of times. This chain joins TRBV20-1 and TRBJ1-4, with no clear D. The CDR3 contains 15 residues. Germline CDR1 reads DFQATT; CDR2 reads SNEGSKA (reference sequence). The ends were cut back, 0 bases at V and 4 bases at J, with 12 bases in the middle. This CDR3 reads CSARDLFGLNEKLFF. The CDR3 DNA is TGCAGTGCTAGAGATCTATTCGGACTTAATGAAAAACTGTTTTTT.

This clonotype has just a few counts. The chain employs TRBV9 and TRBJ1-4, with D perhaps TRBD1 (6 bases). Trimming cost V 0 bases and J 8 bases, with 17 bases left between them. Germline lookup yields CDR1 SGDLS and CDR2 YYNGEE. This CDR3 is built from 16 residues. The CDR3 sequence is CASSVGGAESREKLFF. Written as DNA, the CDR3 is TGTGCCAGCAGCGTAGGGGGGGCGGAATCTCGAGAAAAACTGTTTTTT.

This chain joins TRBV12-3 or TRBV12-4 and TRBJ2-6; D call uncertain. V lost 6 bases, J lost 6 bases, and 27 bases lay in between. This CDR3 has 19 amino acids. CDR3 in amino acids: CASRPKHPRSPLEANVLTF. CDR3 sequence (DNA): TGTGCCAGCAGACCGAAGCATCCCAGGTCCCCTCTGGAGGCCAACGTCCTGACTTTC.

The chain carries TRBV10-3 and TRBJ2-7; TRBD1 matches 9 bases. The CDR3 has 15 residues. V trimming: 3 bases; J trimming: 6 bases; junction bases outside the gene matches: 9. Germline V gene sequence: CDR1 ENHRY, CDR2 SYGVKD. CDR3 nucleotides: TGTGCCATCAGTGACCCTACCGGGACAGGGTTCGAGCAGTACTTC. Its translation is CAISDPTGTGFEQYF.

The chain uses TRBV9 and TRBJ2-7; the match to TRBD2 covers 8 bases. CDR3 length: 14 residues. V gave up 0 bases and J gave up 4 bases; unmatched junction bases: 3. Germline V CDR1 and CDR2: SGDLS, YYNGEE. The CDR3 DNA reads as TGTGCCAGCAGCGTAGATGCGGGGGGTTACGAGCAGTACTTC. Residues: CASSVDAGGYEQYF.

Written as DNA, the CDR3 is TGTGCCAGCAGTCCGGGACAGGATTACTCTGGAAACACCATATATTTT. This translates into CASSPGQDYSGNTIYF. The chain recombines TRBV2 with TRBJ1-3; TRBD1 aligns across 8 bases. V shed 5 bases and J 0 bases; nucleotides not matched to a gene: 6. This CDR3 has 16 residues. CDR1 and CDR2 from the germline V gene are SNHLY and FYNNEI.

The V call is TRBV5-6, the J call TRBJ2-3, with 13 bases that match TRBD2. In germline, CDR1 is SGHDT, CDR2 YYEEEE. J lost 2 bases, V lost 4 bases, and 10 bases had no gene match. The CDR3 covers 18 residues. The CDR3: CASSRGTSGNPYTDTQYF. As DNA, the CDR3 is TGTGCCAGCAGCAGGGGGACTAGCGGGAACCCTTACACAGATACGCAGTATTTT.

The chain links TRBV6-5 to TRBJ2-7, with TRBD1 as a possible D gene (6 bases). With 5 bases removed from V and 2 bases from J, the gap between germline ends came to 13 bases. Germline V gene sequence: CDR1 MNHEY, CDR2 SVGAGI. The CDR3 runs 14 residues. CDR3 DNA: TGTGCCAGCAGTCGCCCAGGGGCCCCCTACGAGCAGTACTTC. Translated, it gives CASSRPGAPYEQYF.

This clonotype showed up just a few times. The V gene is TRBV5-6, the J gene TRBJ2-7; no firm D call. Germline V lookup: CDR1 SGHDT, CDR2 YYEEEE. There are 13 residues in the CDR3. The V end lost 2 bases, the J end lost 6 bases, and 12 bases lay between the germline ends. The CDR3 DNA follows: TGTGCCAGCAGCTTTGGGCTAGAAGGCGAGCAGTACTTC. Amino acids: CASSFGLEGEQYF.

The CDR3 here is CSARIQGVQETQYF. The CDR3 DNA follows: TGCAGTGCAAGGATTCAGGGGGTCCAAGAGACCCAGTACTTC. The genes are TRBV20-1 and TRBJ2-5, with 7 bases identical to TRBD1. V was clipped by 6 bases and J by 1 base; unmatched bases: 8. This CDR3 spans 14 amino acids. Germline V gene data show CDR1 as DFQATT and CDR2 as SNEGSKA (reference sequence).

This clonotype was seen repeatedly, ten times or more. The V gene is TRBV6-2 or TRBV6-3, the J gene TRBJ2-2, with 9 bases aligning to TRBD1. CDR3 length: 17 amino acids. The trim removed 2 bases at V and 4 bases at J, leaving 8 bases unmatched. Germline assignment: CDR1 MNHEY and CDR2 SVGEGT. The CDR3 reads CASSYPGQGSGTGELFF. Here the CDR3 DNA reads TGTGCCAGCAGTTACCCGGGACAGGGTAGTGGCACCGGGGAGCTGTTTTTT.

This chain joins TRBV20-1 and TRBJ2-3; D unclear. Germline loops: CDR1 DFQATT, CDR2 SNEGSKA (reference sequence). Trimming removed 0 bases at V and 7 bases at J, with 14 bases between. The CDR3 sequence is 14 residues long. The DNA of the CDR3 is TGCAGTGCTAGAGATCACATGGCAGGCAATACGCAGTATTTT. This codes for CSARDHMAGNTQYF.

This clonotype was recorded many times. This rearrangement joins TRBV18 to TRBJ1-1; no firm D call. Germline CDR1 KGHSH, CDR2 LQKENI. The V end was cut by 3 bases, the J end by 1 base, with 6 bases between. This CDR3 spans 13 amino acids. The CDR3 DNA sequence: TGTGCCAGCTCACCCCCGGGGAACACTGAAGCTTTCTTT. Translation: CASSPPGNTEAFF.

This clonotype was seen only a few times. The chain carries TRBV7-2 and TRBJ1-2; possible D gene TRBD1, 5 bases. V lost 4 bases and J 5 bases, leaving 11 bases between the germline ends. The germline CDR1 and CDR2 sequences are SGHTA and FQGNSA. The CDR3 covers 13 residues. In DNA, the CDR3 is TGTGCCAGCAGCTCGAATAGACAGTATGGCTACACCTTC. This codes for CASSSNRQYGYTF. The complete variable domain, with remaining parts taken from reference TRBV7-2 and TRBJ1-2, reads GAGVSQSPSNKVTEKGKDVELRCDPISGHTALYWYRQSLGQGLEFLIYFQGNSAPDKSGLPSDRFSAERTGGSVSTLTIQRTQQEDSAVYLCASSSNRQYGYTFGSGTRLTVV.

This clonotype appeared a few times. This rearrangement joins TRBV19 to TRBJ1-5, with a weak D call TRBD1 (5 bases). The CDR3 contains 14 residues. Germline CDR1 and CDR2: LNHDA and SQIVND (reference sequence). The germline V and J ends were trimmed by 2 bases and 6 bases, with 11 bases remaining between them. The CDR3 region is CASSIRVGVQPQHF. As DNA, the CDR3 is TGTGCCAGTAGTATAAGGGTAGGGGTTCAGCCCCAGCATTTT.

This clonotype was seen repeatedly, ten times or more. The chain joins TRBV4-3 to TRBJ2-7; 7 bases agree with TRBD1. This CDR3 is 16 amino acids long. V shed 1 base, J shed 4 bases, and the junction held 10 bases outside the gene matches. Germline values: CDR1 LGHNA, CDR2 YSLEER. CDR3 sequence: CASSQVLGQKTYEQYF. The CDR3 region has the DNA TGCGCCAGCAGCCAAGTTTTGGGACAGAAAACTTACGAGCAGTACTTC.

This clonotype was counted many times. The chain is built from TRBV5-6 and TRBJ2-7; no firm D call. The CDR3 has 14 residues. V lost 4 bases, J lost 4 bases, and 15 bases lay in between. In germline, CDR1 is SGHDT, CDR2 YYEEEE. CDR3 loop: CASSQTEKHYEQYF. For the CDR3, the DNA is TGTGCCAGCAGCCAGACCGAGAAGCATTACGAGCAGTACTTC.

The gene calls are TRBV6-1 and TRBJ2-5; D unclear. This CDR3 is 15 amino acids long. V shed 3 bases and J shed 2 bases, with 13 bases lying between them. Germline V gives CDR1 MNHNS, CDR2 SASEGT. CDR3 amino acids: CASSEAQRPQETQYF. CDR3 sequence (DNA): TGTGCCAGCAGTGAGGCGCAACGGCCTCAAGAGACCCAGTACTTC.

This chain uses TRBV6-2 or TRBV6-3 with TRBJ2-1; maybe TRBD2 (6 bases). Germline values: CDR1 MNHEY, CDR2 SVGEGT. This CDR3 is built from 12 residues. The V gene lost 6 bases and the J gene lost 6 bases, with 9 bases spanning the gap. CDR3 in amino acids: CASRGGFNEQFF. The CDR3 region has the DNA TGTGCCAGCAGGGGGGGTTTCAATGAGCAGTTCTTC.